This TCR beta chain was identified during a study of beta chain features in type 1 diabetes. Whole-study findings and limits: The naive, central memory and Treg TCRB repertoires showed an apparent similarity that was greater among patients than among healthy donors. Among all four CD4+ subsets, Type 1 diabetes patients had TCRB CDR3s that were moderately but significantly shorter. Unsettled here was the matter of whether HLA type influences TCRB rearrangement.

TCRB transcripts that were expressed got sequenced, as all of the isolated RNA had been reverse transcribed. The protocol was immunoSEQ multiplex PCR, while the TCRdb copy is restricted to in-frame clones and leaves out a portion. The table lists roughly 100,000 clones, 25% to 30% of them singletons, with about 0.57% in the top ten. As for this clone: Its target is unknown.

Germline V lookup: CDR1 SNHLY, CDR2 FYNNEI. CDR3 length: 12 amino acids. Between the trimmed V and J ends, which lost 4 bases and 4 bases, there was a span of 8 bases. Stem cell-like memory, regulatory, central memory and naive CD4+ cells were sorted via CD45RO/CCR7/CD25/CD127/CD95/CD27. Without exception, sorted populations had purity beyond 95%. The chain is built from TRBV2 and TRBJ2-7, with D maybe TRBD1 (5 bases). The sequencing sample was made of central memory CD4+ T cells from blood. This receptor was taken from a woman aged 18-29 years with type 1 diabetes. The CDR3 coding sequence is TGTGCCAGCAGTGCGGCAGGGTACGAGCAGTACGTC. Translated: CASSAAGYEQYV.